The text below deals with one T cell receptor (beta chain). Its antigen is not known. This record belongs to a study of T cell responses to AZD1222 COVID-19 vaccine. Broader study findings: Sampling captured repertoires only after the peak T cell response. Only a handful of AZD1222 recipients, several in all, had baseline seropositivity.

Only in-frame clones appear in the TCRdb table, and some are missing; sequencing was by immunoSEQ multiplex PCR. The table has over 25,000 clones, about 92% seen once. This sequence was found in an adult who received the AZD1222 COVID-19 vaccine. This material consisted of peripheral blood, taken 28 days after the second AZD1222 dose.

CDR3 in amino acids: CASSLGQGRSQKELFF. CDR3 coding DNA: TGTGCCAGCAGCTTAGGACAGGGTAGATCCCAAAAGGAACTGTTTTTT. The chain is built from TRBV7-9 and TRBJ1-4, with 7 bases identical to TRBD1. CDR3 length: 16 amino acids. Germline CDR1 reads SEHNR; CDR2 reads FQNEAQ (reference sequence). V gave up 1 base and J gave up 12 bases; unmatched junction bases: 14. Using reference TRBV7-9 and TRBJ1-4 for the parts outside the CDR3, the full variable domain is DTGVSQNPRHKITKRGQNVTFRCDPISEHNRLYWYRQTLGQGPEFLTYFQNEAQLEKSRLLSDRFSAERPKGSFSTLEIQRTEQGDSAMYLCASSLGQGRSQKELFFGSGTQLSVL.